One sample yielded the 4 T cell receptor beta chains listed below, sequenced in a study of blood T cell repertoires in COVID-19. The repertoire was sequenced with immunoSEQ multiplex PCR; TCRdb's copy has only in-frame clones and lacks some. The profile shows roughly 110,000 clones, 82% of them singletons. Specimen: peripheral blood. The receptors stem from a man aged 65 to 79 with acute or convalescent COVID-19.

The sample holds one count of this clone. The gene calls are TRBV9 and TRBJ1-1; 8 bases fit TRBD1. The ends lost 1 base at V and 7 bases at J; junction bases unmatched: 6. Germline V gene data show CDR1 as SGDLS and CDR2 as YYNGEE. This CDR3 spans 14 amino acids. CDR3 bases: TGTGCCAGCAGCGTACAGGCAGGGGGCGTTGAAGCTTTCTTT. Amino acids: CASSVQAGGVEAFF.

This chain links TRBV7-8 with TRBJ2-3; TRBD1 agrees at 9 bases. CDR1 is SGHVS and CDR2 is FQNEAQ in the germline V gene. The CDR3 covers 15 residues. V was clipped by 4 bases and J by 4 bases; unmatched bases: 6. CDR3 sequence (DNA): TGTGCCAGCAGCTACACAGGGGGCGAAGCAGATACGCAGTATTTT. It specifies CASSYTGGEADTQYF. Combining the CDR3 with reference TRBV7-8 and TRBJ2-3 gives the whole variable domain GAGVSQSPRYKVAKRGQDVALRCDPISGHVSLFWYQQALGQGPEFLTYFQNEAQLDKSGLPSDRFFAERPEGSVSTLKIQRTQQEDSAVYLCASSYTGGEADTQYFGPGTRLTVL.

V and J are TRBV6-5 and TRBJ1-5, with 7 nucleotides matching TRBD1. There are 15 residues in the CDR3. Germline V gene data show CDR1 as MNHEY and CDR2 as SVGAGI. The J segment lost 3 bases and the V segment lost 5 bases, leaving 7 bases of the junction unmatched. Written as DNA, the CDR3 is TGTGCCAGCAGTACACAGGGGCCATCCAATCAGCCCCAGCATTTT. It translates to CASSTQGPSNQPQHF.

The chain uses TRBV30 and TRBJ2-6; 10 nucleotides match TRBD1. The CDR3 totals 16 residues. Germline lookup yields CDR1 GTSNPN and CDR2 SVGIG (reference sequence). With V trimmed by 6 bases and J by 4 bases, 9 bases remained unmatched. CDR3 coding DNA: TGTGCCTGCCAGGACAGGGGGTTGCGGGGGGCCAACGTCCTGACTTTC. This gives the protein CACQDRGLRGANVLTF.